This T cell receptor (beta chain) was found in a study of cytomegalovirus exposure and HLA in healthy donors. On the study more broadly: Early release data held tens of millions of unique TCRs from HLA-typed donors.

Comment on this clone: No antigen is known for it.

Study-wide results and limits: Later analysis suggested most CMV-associated TCR beta chains were HLA-restricted.

PCR was performed using 60 Vbeta and 13 Jbeta primers. The method was immunoSEQ multiplex PCR; TCRdb's version includes in-frame clones alone and lacks a portion of them. The profile shows under 300,000 clones, more than 80% of them singletons. Deletions cut 0 bases from V and 1 base from J, with 6 bases between. The CDR3 is made up of 14 amino acids. The germline V gene has CDR1 MGHRA and CDR2 YSYEKL. The TCR comes from a middle-aged man in good health and CMV-seropositive. This sequence joins TRBV4-1 and TRBJ1-1; unclear D gene. The sample taken for sequencing was PBMCs. For the CDR3, the DNA is TGCGCCAGCAGCCAAGAACCCGGGAACACTGAAGCTTTCTTT. Its translation: CASSQEPGNTEAFF.